The clone carrying this TCR beta chain came up many times. What it binds is not known. The entry originates in a study of T cells in Graves' hyperthyroidism and ophthalmopathy. General study findings and limits: Through a model of 13 V-J features, ophthalmopathy was separated from stable hyperthyroidism.

TCR beta CDR3 region amplification was performed from RNA transcripts. Carried out on the TCR CDR3, a first-round RT-PCR used the HTBI primer set. TCRdb recomputed calls from the multiplex PCR reads with MiXCR, one row per CDR3 protein. The sample yields 500,000 to 600,000 distinct CDR3 sequences, approximately 49% seen once. The sequenced sample was peripheral blood or thyroid tissue (not recorded which). This receptor was obtained from an adult woman with Graves' disease, either hyperthyroidism or ophthalmopathy (not recorded which).

The CDR3 sequence is CSGLPWGNMNTEAFF. The CDR3 DNA sequence: TGCAGCGGGCTCCCGTGGGGGAATATGAACACTGAAGCTTTCTTT. The chain employs TRBV29-1 and TRBJ1-1, with D possibly TRBD1 on 5 matching bases. Germline values: CDR1 SQVTM, CDR2 ANQGSEA. Trimming pared 7 bases from V and 0 bases from J, leaving 18 bases between. The CDR3 sequence is 15 residues long.